This record covers a single T cell receptor (beta chain). Its antigen is undetermined. These data are taken from a study of cytomegalovirus exposure and HLA in healthy donors. 60 Vbeta and 13 Jbeta primers were used in PCR. Sequencing used immunoSEQ multiplex PCR; TCRdb keeps in-frame clones, though not all of them. The profile shows over 60,000 clones, 65% to 70% of them singletons. Study-level findings and limits: Immune exposure was documented only through CMV serostatus. V- and J-gene trimming of TCR beta was linked (in a later analysis) to a missense DCLRE1C variant. Presence/absence analyses supposed approximately even sequencing depth among donors.

CDR1 and CDR2 from the germline V gene are MNHNS and SASEGT. The CDR3 has 15 residues. The germline V and J ends were trimmed by 2 bases and 1 base, with 11 bases remaining between them. The TCR originated in a male donor in good health and CMV-seropositive. V and J are TRBV6-1 and TRBJ1-2; D is undetermined. Sequencing used PBMCs. The CDR3 DNA follows: TGTGCCAGCAGTGAAATCCAGTCTTTTAACTATGGCTACACCTTC. Encoded protein: CASSEIQSFNYGYTF.